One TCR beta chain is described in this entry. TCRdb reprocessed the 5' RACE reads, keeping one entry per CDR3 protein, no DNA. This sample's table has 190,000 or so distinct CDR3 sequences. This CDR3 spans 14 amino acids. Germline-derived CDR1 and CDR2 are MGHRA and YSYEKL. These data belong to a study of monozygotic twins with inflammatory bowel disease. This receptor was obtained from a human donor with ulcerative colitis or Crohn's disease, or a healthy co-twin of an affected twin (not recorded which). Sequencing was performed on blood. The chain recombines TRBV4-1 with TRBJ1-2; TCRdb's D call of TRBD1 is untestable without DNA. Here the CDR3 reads CASSQVTGNYGYTF.